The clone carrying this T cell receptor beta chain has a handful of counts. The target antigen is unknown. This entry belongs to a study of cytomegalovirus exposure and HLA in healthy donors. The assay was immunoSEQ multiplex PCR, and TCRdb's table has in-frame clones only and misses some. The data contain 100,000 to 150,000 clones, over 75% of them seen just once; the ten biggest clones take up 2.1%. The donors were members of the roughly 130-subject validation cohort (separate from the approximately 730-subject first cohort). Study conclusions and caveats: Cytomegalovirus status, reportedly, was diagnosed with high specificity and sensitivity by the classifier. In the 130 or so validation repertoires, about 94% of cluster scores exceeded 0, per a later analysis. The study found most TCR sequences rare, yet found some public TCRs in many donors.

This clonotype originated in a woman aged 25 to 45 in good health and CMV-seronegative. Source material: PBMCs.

The CDR3 protein is CASSIGTGPGYTF. The DNA of the CDR3 is TGTGCCAGCAGCATCGGGACAGGGCCTGGCTACACCTTC. The chain couples TRBV5-6 to TRBJ1-2; 9 bases line up with TRBD1. The trim removed 4 bases at V and 7 bases at J, leaving 5 bases unmatched. The CDR3 totals 13 residues. The germline gives CDR1 SGHDT, CDR2 YYEEEE.